This TCR beta chain was captured by sequencing in a study of shared clonotypes between healthy human individuals. There were no recent acute infections or vaccinations among the donors, who were healthy HIV-negative adults. Genomic DNA for unsorted samples, which was extracted with the QIAamp DNA Blood Mini kit, came from some 84 million PBMCs. Assay: immunoSEQ multiplex PCR; the TCRdb copy retains only in-frame clones and omits some. Found here are about 490,000 clones, 79% of them singletons; the top ten hold about an eighth. Germline-derived CDR1 and CDR2 are MGHDK and SYGVNS. Trimming stripped 4 bases from V and 2 bases from J, with 10 bases between. There are 14 residues in the CDR3.

Material: PBMCs. This chain connects TRBV25-1 to TRBJ2-3; D is uncertain. The source of this sequence is a woman aged 40 to 50 in good health. Some clones in this sample may be carry-over from other donors' samples. CDR3 bases: TGTGCCAGCAGTGCTCGGACGGTCACAGATACGCAGTATTTT. Its protein is CASSARTVTDTQYF.